A selection of T cell receptor beta chains follows, all from one sample in a study of tumor-infiltrating lymphocytes in localized non-small cell lung cancer. Sequenced by immunoSEQ multiplex PCR; TCRdb stores in-frame clones only, minus some. The table lists 5,500 to 7,500 clones, around 60% of them singletons. Sample: uninvolved lung tissue not adjacent to the tumor. These receptors were obtained from a human donor with non-small cell lung cancer. Each CDR3 is given without its conserved first and last residue. Fields, in order: V gene, CDR3 protein.

v_gene: TRBV28
CDR3aa: ASSYSAGPYEQY

v_gene: TRBV2
CDR3aa: ASSGIGTPGREQF

v_gene: TRBV27
CDR3aa: ASSPGLASSYEQY

v_gene: TRBV30
CDR3aa: AWSVRAGRAHQPQH

v_gene: TRBV9
CDR3aa: ASSLGLAGGLYEQY

v_gene: TRBV9
CDR3aa: ASSAGQRSGYGYT

v_gene: TRBV9
CDR3aa: ASSPRSAYEQY

v_gene: TRBV4-2
CDR3aa: ASSQPGTFGNEAF

v_gene: TRBV11-3
CDR3aa: ASSGRDRRGTGELF

v_gene: TRBV7-2
CDR3aa: ASTRNQGSYT

v_gene: TRBV5-1
CDR3aa: ASSLTGGQETQY

v_gene: TRBV2
CDR3aa: ASKSTSGRADEQY

v_gene: TRBV28
CDR3aa: ASSLNPRGPYEQY

v_gene: TRBV9
CDR3aa: ASSVGSGTEAF

v_gene: TRBV4-1
CDR3aa: ASSQLEETQY

v_gene: TRBV30
CDR3aa: AWSVSEYEKLF

v_gene: TRBV5-4
CDR3aa: ASSLVQGAGPGYEQY

v_gene: TRBV2
CDR3aa: ASSATGVAGGEQY

v_gene: TRBV28
CDR3aa: ASGKLAGPSYNEQF

v_gene: TRBV28
CDR3aa: ASSLYEQY

v_gene: TRBV6-1
CDR3aa: ASGHTGTAETQY

v_gene: TRBV11-2
CDR3aa: ASSPPATEQY

v_gene: TRBV30
CDR3aa: AWSVGQGVNIQY

v_gene: TRBV6-1
CDR3aa: ASIVAGELF

v_gene: TRBV2
CDR3aa: ASSPRENSNQPQH

v_gene: TRBV28
CDR3aa: ASSLTGMGYTEAF

v_gene: TRBV29-1
CDR3aa: SVNRGGTGELF

v_gene: TRBV6-5
CDR3aa: ASRPGPHTEAF

v_gene: TRBV30
CDR3aa: AWSAAGPKGYT

v_gene: TRBV5-1
CDR3aa: ASSRDIRTDTQY

v_gene: TRBV9
CDR3aa: ASSAIPYSYGYT

v_gene: TRBV7-3
CDR3aa: ASSLRPQGGSRETQY

v_gene: TRBV13
CDR3aa: ASSLGTNQETQY

v_gene: TRBV30
CDR3aa: AWMGVSEQF

v_gene: TRBV10-3
CDR3aa: AISDPGTTSYEQY

v_gene: TRBV29-1
CDR3aa: SVVLGQGGTQY

v_gene: TRBV4-2
CDR3aa: ASSPVRRTYEQY

v_gene: TRBV28
CDR3aa: ASRAGPWAYEQY

v_gene: TRBV28
CDR3aa: ASSLCCLQSLAYTEAF